This is a list of T cell receptor beta chains from one sample in a study of cytomegalovirus exposure and HLA in healthy donors. The table came from immunoSEQ multiplex PCR; TCRdb's copy has only in-frame clones and leaves some out. There are 240,000 or so clones in the sample; 86% occur only once, and 1% to 1.5% lies in the top ten. Sequencing was carried out using PBMCs. All receptors come from a woman aged 25 to 39 in good health and CMV-seropositive. The CDR3 runs from the conserved cysteine through the conserved F or W. The D gene is left open where the match is weak. Not every row has a clone size; where given, it reads once, few, many or a size class.

V gene	clone size	D gene	J gene	CDR3 protein	CDR3 DNA
TRBV27	once	.	TRBJ2-7	CASSLSGSRQGIYEQYF	TGTGCCAGCAGTTTATCCGGTTCGCGTCAGGGGATTTACGAGCAGTACTTC
TRBV6-6	.	TRBD1	TRBJ1-2	CASSYGQGFGYGYTF	TGTGCCAGCAGTTACGGACAGGGATTCGGCTATGGCTACACCTTC
TRBV9	.	.	TRBJ1-1	CASSVVPEDTEAFF	TGTGCCAGCAGCGTAGTGCCGGAGGACACTGAAGCTTTCTTT
TRBV4-1	.	TRBD2	TRBJ2-7	CASSQDELAATYEQYF	TGCGCCAGCAGCCAAGATGAGCTAGCGGCCACCTACGAGCAGTACTTC
TRBV4-1	.	TRBD1	TRBJ1-2	CASSQDARGDGYTF	TGCGCCAGCAGCCAAGACGCCAGGGGGGATGGCTACACCTTC
TRBV6-5	.	TRBD1	TRBJ1-1	CASSSTGRDTEAFF	TGTGCCAGCAGCTCGACAGGGAGAGACACTGAAGCTTTCTTT
TRBV2	.	TRBD2	TRBJ2-1	CASSEGTSRGEQFF	TGTGCCAGCAGCGAGGGGACTAGCAGGGGTGAGCAGTTCTTC
TRBV30	.	.	TRBJ1-1	CAWSQETMNTEAFF	TGTGCCTGGAGCCAGGAAACCATGAACACTGAAGCTTTCTTT
TRBV5-4	.	TRBD2	TRBJ2-7	CAGSHGGSSYEQYF	TGTGCCGGGTCCCACGGCGGGAGCTCCTACGAGCAGTACTTC
TRBV30	.	TRBD1	TRBJ2-7	CAWSGSGGFEQYF	TGTGCCTGGAGTGGGTCAGGGGGCTTCGAGCAGTACTTC
TRBV11-3	.	TRBD2	TRBJ2-3	CASSPYAGGTDTQYF	TGTGCCAGCAGCCCCTATGCGGGAGGCACAGATACGCAGTATTTT
TRBV15	.	.	TRBJ1-2	CATSTNPAQGYGYTF	TGTGCCACCAGCACCAACCCTGCCCAGGGCTATGGCTACACCTTC
TRBV10-3	.	.	TRBJ1-2	CAISEYNGGYTF	TGTGCCATCAGTGAGTATAACGGTGGCTACACCTTC
TRBV5-1	.	.	TRBJ2-2	CASSYGTTGELFF	TGCGCCAGCAGCTACGGGACAACCGGGGAGCTGTTTTTT
TRBV11-2	.	.	TRBJ2-3	CASSLGVEPGADTQYF	TGTGCCAGCAGCTTAGGTGTAGAACCAGGGGCAGATACGCAGTATTTT
TRBV28	.	TRBD1	TRBJ1-2	CASRKPGQGDYGYTF	TGTGCCAGCAGAAAACCGGGACAGGGGGACTATGGCTACACCTTC
TRBV6-1	.	.	TRBJ1-5	CASSEGSGNQPQHF	TGTGCCAGCAGTGAAGGGTCGGGGAACCAGCCCCAGCATTTT
TRBV6-1	.	.	TRBJ2-7	CASTGFNEQYF	TGTGCCAGCACAGGGTTCAACGAGCAGTACTTC
TRBV6-1	.	TRBD1	TRBJ2-1	CASMRGQITYNEQFF	TGTGCCAGCATGAGGGGACAGATCACCTACAATGAGCAGTTCTTC
TRBV11-3	few	.	TRBJ1-1	CASSFGLENTEAFF	TGTGCCAGCAGCTTCGGACTGGAGAACACTGAAGCTTTCTTT
TRBV10-1	.	.	TRBJ2-7	CASSEFGRAEQYF	TGCGCCAGCAGTGAATTTGGCAGGGCCGAGCAGTACTTC
TRBV30	.	TRBD1	TRBJ1-3	CAWSARPGQSSGNTIYF	TGTGCCTGGAGTGCGAGACCGGGACAGAGCTCTGGAAACACCATATATTTT
TRBV2	few	.	TRBJ1-1	CASKLQGNTEAFF	TGTGCCAGCAAGCTTCAGGGGAACACTGAAGCTTTCTTT
TRBV6-1	few	.	TRBJ1-5	CASSEVWGLQHF	TGTGCCAGCAGTGAAGTATGGGGACTTCAGCATTTT
TRBV7-9	.	.	TRBJ1-1	CASSSSRGMNTEAFF	TGTGCCAGCAGCTCATCCCGAGGGATGAACACTGAAGCTTTCTTT
TRBV4-1	.	TRBD1	TRBJ1-2	CASSQRDRVWGYTF	TGCGCCAGCAGCCAAAGGGACAGGGTGTGGGGCTACACCTTC
TRBV25-1	.	.	TRBJ2-7	CASSNPTGLSYEQYF	TGTGCCAGCAGTAATCCCACCGGACTTTCCTACGAGCAGTACTTC
TRBV11-3	.	TRBD1	TRBJ2-1	CASSQGQGSYNEQFF	TGTGCCAGCAGTCAGGGACAGGGAAGCTACAATGAGCAGTTCTTC
TRBV2	.	.	TRBJ2-1	CASTRLGGGGEQFF	TGTGCCAGCACGAGATTGGGTGGCGGAGGTGAGCAGTTCTTC
TRBV27	.	TRBD1	TRBJ1-5	CASSLTGTGGQPQHF	TGTGCCAGCAGTTTAACCGGGACAGGGGGTCAGCCCCAGCATTTT
TRBV10-3	.	TRBD2	TRBJ2-3	CAIKGLAGEDTQYF	TGTGCCATCAAGGGACTAGCGGGAGAAGATACGCAGTATTTT
TRBV5-1	.	.	TRBJ1-2	CASSWGDYGYTF	TGCGCCAGCAGCTGGGGGGACTATGGCTACACCTTC
TRBV7-8	.	.	TRBJ1-2	CASSAGRTNYGYTF	TGTGCCAGCAGCGCAGGACGGACAAACTATGGCTACACCTTC
TRBV29-1	once	.	TRBJ1-2	CSVEGIGIAYGYTF	TGCAGCGTTGAAGGAATTGGAATAGCCTATGGCTACACCTTC
TRBV30	once	TRBD1	TRBJ2-7	CAWRDLTTGGMYEQYF	TGTGCCTGGAGAGACCTCACCACAGGGGGCATGTACGAGCAGTACTTC
TRBV27	few	TRBD1	TRBJ2-7	CASSSQGNEQYF	TGTGCCAGCAGTTCACAGGGGAACGAGCAGTACTTC
TRBV27	few	.	TRBJ2-7	CASSSRGSYEQYF	TGTGCCAGCAGTTCTCGGGGAAGCTACGAGCAGTACTTC